The rows below give T cell receptor beta chains drawn from one sample of a study of CD8+CD57+ T cells in acquired aplastic anemia. TCRdb passed the reads through MiXCR, listing each CDR3 protein once. Found here are just over 400,000 distinct CDR3 sequences, about 70% of them singletons; the top ten hold approximately 3.8%. Specimen: sorted CD4+, CD8+, or CD8+CD57+ T cells (not recorded which) from PBMCs. The source is a human donor in good health, serving as a control. Both conserved end residues are part of each CDR3. The size entry is marked missing in some rows and otherwise reads once, few, many or a size class.

CDR3 length | V gene | clone size | CDR3 protein
15 | TRBV12-3/TRBV12-4 | NA | CASKDWTAEGYGYTF
15 | TRBV20-1 | NA | CSARDQGAPTDTQYF
18 | TRBV5-1 | many | CASSLVLREASGANVLTF
15 | TRBV7-2 | once | CASSFKRGVVYEQYF
17 | TRBV7-1 | few | CASSAAGAILAYNEQFF
16 | TRBV11-1 | NA | CASGPTGGGKSYEQYF
14 | TRBV7-2 | NA | CASSLGLAGGGEYF
13 | TRBV19 | many | CASSIGQTDTQYF
12 | TRBV20-1 | NA | CSARVRARDYTF
12 | TRBV5-1 | NA | CASSLSPGGAHF
11 | TRBV20-1 | NA | CSASVQDKGYF
14 | TRBV7-9 | NA | CAGNFHRETYVQYF
15 | TRBV20-1 | many | CSATSTQGYNSPLHF
16 | TRBV12-3/TRBV12-4 | NA | CASRTSRQGRNEKLFF
15 | TRBV15 | once | CATSNSGAGYDEQFF
14 | TRBV10-3 | many | CAISYGEFSDTQYF
12 | TRBV24-1 | NA | CATAHGESEQFF
14 | TRBV9 | many | CASSVDVGNYGYTF
15 | TRBV5-6 | NA | CASSLPGGRNSPLHF
13 | TRBV11-2 | NA | CASSQGRYGEQYF
15 | TRBV12-3/TRBV12-4 | NA | CATSFGREFGETQYF
17 | TRBV7-2 | NA | CASSQDSAGFVDTPQYF
13 | TRBV7-2 | NA | CASSIETNGARTF
12 | TRBV5-1 | NA | CASSLERQTQYF
15 | TRBV9 | NA | CASSRRGLAGEELFF
13 | TRBV12-3/TRBV12-4 | many | CASSGGAKNIQYF
15 | TRBV12-5 | NA | CATSDPDRVGSEQFF
13 | TRBV10-2 | once | CASSSTQNQPQHF
13 | TRBV5-1 | NA | CASRPGLAYAQYF
15 | TRBV11-2 | NA | CASSLSGTAGETQYF
13 | TRBV20-1 | few | CSARTQLTYEQYF
14 | TRBV9 | NA | CASNRQGGNSPLHF
15 | TRBV10-3 | NA | CAISRPAGGDHEQFF
15 | TRBV2 | NA | CASSPGGARNEKLFF
13 | TRBV11-2 | few | CASSLFVETEAFF
16 | TRBV6-1 | many | CASRDTSGTDVRKLFF
15 | TRBV19 | NA | CASSIGARLQETQYF
16 | TRBV9 | once | CASSSRASISHNEQFF
15 | TRBV7-4 | NA | CATSPRGTYNTPLHF
16 | TRBV15 | few | CATSRARTGSGNTIYF
14 | TRBV20-1 | NA | CSAREGRGRETQYF
14 | TRBV7-9 | NA | CAIPGLAGGHTQYF
12 | TRBV29-1 | few | CSVSTGDTEAFF
19 | TRBV7-8 | many | CASSLVQGWSKKGQETQYF
14 | TRBV7-2 | many | CASSLEGLLLGYTF
14 | TRBV7-2 | NA | CASSWGGRAGELFF
14 | TRBV29-1 | NA | CSARGQGSDSPPLF
13 | TRBV12-5 | many | CASGLGTEGVYTF
12 | TRBV6-5 | many | CASSSDRVRAFF
13 | TRBV4-1 | once | CASSLSGQGEAFF
13 | TRBV9 | few | CASSASGLVYEHF